The text below deals with one T cell receptor (beta chain). Its antigen is currently unknown. The sample originates from a study of CD8+ T cells in alopecia areata. RNA was extracted and reverse transcribed into cDNA as the sequencing template. The data were produced by immunoSEQ multiplex PCR, yet TCRdb's version contains in-frame clones alone and is incomplete. Among fewer than 350,000 clones, over 45% were seen once, and the ten largest hold around 1.8%. Whole-study results and caveats: Expanded CD8+ clones among the top 100, and scalp clonality, were significantly decreased by tofacitinib.

This CDR3 is built from 13 residues. The germline V and J ends were trimmed by 6 bases and 6 bases, with 11 bases remaining between them. Germline V gene lookup returns CDR1 MDHEN and CDR2 SYDVKM. Stated treatment: oral pan-JAK inhibitor, 5-10 mg twice daily. The chain is built from TRBV28 and TRBJ1-4; D possibly corresponds to TRBD1 (5 bases). This specimen was CD4+ T cells sorted from blood, taken at week 24, from a patient treated with tofacitinib. The TCR sequence derives from a human donor with alopecia areata. CDR3 amino acids: CASRGDPDEKLFF. The CDR3 bases are TGTGCCAGCAGGGGGGACCCCGATGAAAAACTGTTTTTT.